This T cell receptor (beta chain) emerged from a study of glioma-infiltrating T cells after dendritic cell vaccination. Study-wide context: Samples are from glioblastoma patients in Phase I and II dendritic cell vaccine trials. Overall study findings and caveats: Only a small number of patients had complete blood and tumor samples.

Primers: 60 V beta forward and 13 J beta reverse. The repertoire was sequenced with immunoSEQ multiplex PCR; TCRdb's copy has only in-frame clones and lacks some. The sample has 75,000 to 100,000 clones; about four fifths are singletons. The CDR3 consists of 16 residues. The V gene end was trimmed by 7 bases and the J gene end by 0 bases; junction bases not matched to a gene: 8. The germline V gene encodes CDR1 LNHDA and CDR2 SQIVND (reference sequence). As regards this clone: Its antigen is undetermined.

No glioblastoma patient carried an isocitrate dehydrogenase mutation. The chain joins TRBV19 to TRBJ1-1; 10 bases are a match to TRBD1. Sequenced material: blood, taken before dendritic cell vaccination. The TCR comes from a human donor with glioblastoma. The CDR3 reads CASTKTGGTMNTEAFF. The CDR3 region has the DNA TGTGCCAGTACTAAGACAGGGGGCACCATGAACACTGAAGCTTTCTTT.